This T cell receptor (beta chain) was identified in a study of blood T cell repertoires in COVID-19. Study in general: Samples taken during acute and convalescent COVID-19 were collected in the United States, Italy and Spain. T cells, B-cell-depleted T cells, or PBMCs provided the cDNA or gDNA that served as material.

Produced via immunoSEQ multiplex PCR; TCRdb's table is partial and in-frame only. The table records 50,000 to 75,000 clones, roughly 92% of them present only once. Germline V lookup: CDR1 SGDLS, CDR2 YYNGEE. The CDR3 runs 14 residues. The trim removed 4 bases at V and 2 bases at J, leaving 6 bases unmatched. Sequences were obtained from peripheral blood. The sequence was obtained from a man aged 70-80 years with active COVID-19. This chain uses TRBV9 with TRBJ2-7; 7 bases fit TRBD1. The CDR3 DNA reads TGTGCCAGCAGCTGGGACAGCGAAGCCTACGAGCAGTACTTC. It translates to CASSWDSEAYEQYF.